The T cell receptor (beta chain) under discussion was sequenced for a study of graft-versus-host responses after intestinal transplantation (dated by TCRdb to 2020 to 2023). About the study as a whole: Multivisceral, liver-intestinal, or isolated intestinal transplants were received by the recipients. Donor T cell macrochimerism was defined as a peak of at least 4% donor T cells among recipient peripheral blood mononuclear cells. All recipients received anti-thymocyte globulin induction followed by maintenance tacrolimus and steroids for about three years. Graft-versus-host and host-versus-graft alloreactive T cell clones were tracked in the graft, circulation and bone marrow after intestinal transplantation using bulk TCR-beta CDR3 sequencing. To identify alloreactive clones, pre-transplant mixed lymphocyte reaction products were sequenced and compared with unstimulated pre-transplant donor and recipient T cells. The cohort enrolled about two dozen intestinal transplant recipients including one retransplant, and a few patients lacking pretransplant specimens were excluded. Instead of going to the commercial service, samples from a few later patients were sequenced in-house on an Illumina MiSeq and processed with MiXCR.

The library was generated by the immunoSEQ multiplex PCR assay. For most patients, genomic DNA was subjected to high-throughput TCR-beta CDR3 sequencing by Adaptive Biotechnologies. Per the original workflow: TCR sequencing data were retrieved from Adaptive's ImmunoSEQ software for some 19 patients, whereas a few other patients were processed with MiXCR and VDJtools. CDR3 nucleotide sequences shared by donor and recipient were removed because the origin of these sequences could not be assigned. Alloreactive clones required at least 2-fold expansion over unstimulated cells and minimum CFSE-low frequency of 0.002% (template counts) or 0.001% (read counts). Clones detected in sequenced pre-transplant spleen, lymph node, or MLR CFSE-low populations of the donor or recipient were defined as mappable. The cumulative frequency of alloreactive clones was calculated as a percentage of all sequences, weighted by copy number. TCRdb took over this immuneACCESS table, retaining in-frame rearrangements with V and J assigned. Such tables are incomplete; in checked studies, under half of the missing clones stem from an unresolved V gene, and the remainder is unexplained. V and J calls and clone size follow that table, whereas D and trimming were derived from the DNA. The sample table contains about 7,400 clones; only one count was recorded for about 63% of them. The ten top clones hold 5.1% of the sample.

Via the germline V gene (reference sequence), CDR1 is LNHNV and CDR2 YYDKDF. V is clipped by 10 bases and J by 0 bases, and the sequence between their germline boundaries is 16 bases long. The CDR3 numbers 15 residues from cysteine through phenylalanine. CDR3 DNA only is kept here, 45 bases in frame from base 1. Intraepithelial and lamina propria lymphocytes were isolated from graft specimens using dithiothreitol, EDTA incubations and collagenase D digestion. Serial intestinal graft biopsy specimens collected up to 600 days after transplant underwent bulk TCR-beta sequencing. Here is what the overall study found, with its caveats: GvH clones turned up in recipient bone marrow, with some appearing earlier in ileal mucosa or blood, a pattern consistent with an intestinal mucosal origin. Early after transplant, peak levels of circulating GvH clones were found to be associated with declines in HvG clones. In patients with donor T cell macrochimerism, the allografts had high GvH to HvG T cell clonal ratios. Conclusions were limited by the relatively low number and heterogeneity of intestinal transplant patients.

On this clone: No cognate antigen has been identified for it. No quality values exist for individual bases; no much larger clone is one base distant.

The chain couples TRBV15 to TRBJ1-5, with the D segment identity uncertain. The source material was ileum tissue, sampled around 8 weeks after transplant. The receptor's source is a human patient who received an intestinal transplant, so some T cells may come from the graft donor. The DNA sequence reads TGTGCCAGTCGGAGTCTGCATCATAGCAATCAGCCCCAGCATTTT. The resulting protein is CASRSLHHSNQPQHF.